This T cell receptor beta chain was obtained from a study of blood T cell repertoires in COVID-19 (dated by TCRdb to the early 2020s). A note on the overall study: Collaborator samples came from the United States, Italy and Spain and covered acute and convalescent phases of COVID-19. The material from the prospective study consisted of cDNA or gDNA derived from T cells, B-cell-depleted T cells, or PBMCs. The dataset comprised deeply sampled blood TCRbeta repertoires from subjects exposed to, actively infected with, or recovered from COVID-19. The repertoires were released in a freely available public database meant as a resource for research on the immune response to SARS-CoV-2. The samples were drawn from the first 160 participants of the ongoing ImmuneRACE study and from 950 to 1,500 subjects provided by 6 global collaborators. A de-identified subject ID, COVID-19 status, age in years and sex were almost always included in the sample metadata. Where available, HLA class I and class II types were taken from metadata supplied by the sample provider and were not determined by assay-based typing. Overall study outcomes, separate from this receptor: How much clinical and demographic metadata was included differed by source and by participant, and the metadata was provided uncurated.

A word on this clone: It has no known antigen specificity. Base qualities are missing; no much larger clone stands one base away.

In Seattle, one collaborating source enrolled patients while the infection was active and tracked those patients longitudinally over the course of disease. Whole blood was collected in K2EDTA tubes by collaborating institutions according to the institutions' own protocols. For TCRbeta analysis, collaborators shipped samples in one of three forms: frozen whole blood, isolated PBMCs, or DNA extracted from either of those sample types. Trimming at the junction amounts to 5 bases on V and 0 bases on J, and the germline ends lie 12 bases apart. The CDR3 runs 15 residues from the cysteine to the phenylalanine. Only CDR3 DNA is held: 45 bases, read in frame from base 1. The germline V gene (reference sequence) yields LNHNV for CDR1 and YYDKDF for CDR2. TCRbeta CDR3 regions were amplified from genomic DNA by means of the immunoSEQ Assay, a bias-controlled multiplex PCR. From the authors' description of their analysis: The number of nucleated cells in each sample was estimated from the amplification of reference gene primers within the assay. Sequence reads were collapsed and filtered to measure the absolute abundance of every unique TCRbeta CDR3 rearrangement. For each sample, productive Simpson clonality was calculated by taking the square root of Simpson's diversity index across productive rearrangements. TCRdb obtained this table from immuneACCESS and retained in-frame rearrangements with V and J assigned. These tables miss some clones; where compared with another copy, unresolved V genes account for less than half of the shortfall, and the remainder is unexplained. V and J calls and clone size are given by that table; D and trimming were obtained from the DNA. Within this sample are about 24,000 clones, with about 88% of them counted one time only. The top ten constitute 25% to 30% of the sample.

The source of this sequence is a man aged 65 to 85 with COVID-19, enrolled during active disease. Recombination connected TRBV15 to TRBJ2-3; 6 matching bases give a weak D call of TRBD2. Input material: peripheral blood. CDR3 region: CATSGRTASTDTQYF. At the DNA level, the sequence is TGTGCCACCAGCGGGAGGACGGCTAGCACAGATACGCAGTATTTT.